A single sample gave rise to the 23 T cell receptor beta chains below, sequenced in a study of CD8 T cells in ankylosing spondylitis. No antigen is known for these receptors. TCRdb reanalysed the 5' RACE reads using MiXCR and keeps one entry per CDR3 protein. This table holds around 490,000 distinct CDR3 sequences, 5.3% found once. Findings and limits, study-wide: In ankylosing spondylitis blood, a motif of roughly 8 highly homologous TCR beta variants appeared characteristic.

The sequenced material came from blood, either unsorted or a sorted T cell fraction (not recorded which). The receptor source for this set is a male donor with ankylosing spondylitis.

This clonotype was seen many times. V gene TRBV11-3 combines with J gene TRBJ2-1; D call uncertain. This CDR3 contains 18 residues. CDR1 and CDR2 from the germline V gene are SGHNT and YENEEA. V was shortened by 5 bases and J by 0 bases, with 20 bases between the two germline ends. The CDR3 coding sequence is TGTGCCAGCAGCCGAATGCCCCGGGCATTCAGCTCCTACAATGAGCAGTTCTTC. It translates to CASSRMPRAFSSYNEQFF.

At least ten counts were recorded for this clonotype. The V call is TRBV12-3 or TRBV12-4, the J call TRBJ2-1; 11 bases fit TRBD2. The CDR3 length is 16 residues. After removal of 1 base from V and 4 bases from J, the junction contained 3 bases not matched to a gene. The CDR3 DNA reads as TGTGCCAGCAGTTTAGTTCCTAGCGGGGGGTACAATGAGCAGTTCTTC. Its translation is CASSLVPSGGYNEQFF.

Ten or more counts support this clonotype. This chain joins TRBV4-3 and TRBJ2-3, with TRBD1 as a possible D gene (6 bases). The CDR3 extends over 15 amino acids. V gave up 4 bases and J gave up 3 bases, with 14 bases separating them. Per the germline V gene, CDR1 is LGHNA and CDR2 is YSLEER. This CDR3 reads CASSLRQERTDTQYF. The CDR3 DNA is TGCGCCAGCAGCCTTCGACAGGAGCGGACAGATACGCAGTATTTT.

The sample holds a few counts of this clonotype. CDR3 sequence: CASTPAFNYNEQFF. In DNA form, the CDR3 reads TGTGCCAGCACTCCCGCGTTTAACTACAATGAGCAGTTCTTC. The chain links TRBV12-3 or TRBV12-4 to TRBJ2-1; unclear D gene. V lost 7 bases to trimming and J lost 3 bases, with 13 bases between them. The CDR3 contains 14 residues.

This clonotype was detected many times. The chain recombines TRBV15 with TRBJ2-1; D unclear. Looked up from germline, CDR1 is LNHNV and CDR2 is YYDKDF (reference sequence). V was pared by 5 bases and J by 9 bases, with 14 bases between. The CDR3 has 13 residues. DNA of the CDR3: TGTGCCACCAGCTTAAGATCGGTGGGTGAGCAGTTCTTC. As protein: CATSLRSVGEQFF.

This clonotype came up many times. The rearrangement uses TRBV3-1 and TRBJ2-1, with D possibly matching TRBD2 (7 bases). CDR1 LGHDT and CDR2 YNNKEL come from the germline V gene (reference sequence). The V and J ends lost 11 bases and 9 bases respectively, with 23 bases between them. There are 14 residues in the CDR3. The CDR3 DNA reads TGTGCCGTCCGCCGGGGGGCGGGAGAGGGTGAGCAGTTCTTC. Translating it yields CAVRRGAGEGEQFF.

The V call is TRBV15, the J call TRBJ2-2; maybe TRBD1 (5 bases). Germline CDR1 reads LNHNV; CDR2 reads YYDKDF (reference sequence). This CDR3 has 14 amino acids. V lost 5 bases and J lost 2, with 9 bases in between. This chain's CDR3 is CATSPTENTGELFF. The CDR3 DNA is TGTGCCACCAGCCCGACAGAAAACACCGGGGAGCTGTTTTTT.

Many counts were recorded for this clonotype. The chain uses TRBV12-3 or TRBV12-4 and TRBJ2-3, with D perhaps assigned TRBD1 or TRBD2 (5 bases each). There are 14 residues in the CDR3. The V end lost 1 base, the J end lost 2 bases, and 7 bases lay between the germline ends. CDR3 in DNA: TGTGCCAGCAGTTTAGTGGGGGACACAGATACGCAGTATTTT. Translating gives CASSLVGDTDTQYF.

V is TRBV18 and J is TRBJ2-7; D possibly corresponds to TRBD2 (6 bases). Trimming took off 0 bases at V and 4 bases at J, with 16 bases between the two ends. This CDR3 has 16 residues. Looked up from germline, CDR1 is KGHSH and CDR2 is LQKENI. The DNA of the CDR3 is TGTGCCAGCTCACCACCGAGGAGGGGCCCATGGTACGAGCAGTACTTC. Protein sequence: CASSPPRRGPWYEQYF.

This clonotype was observed at least ten times. The chain links TRBV4-3 to TRBJ1-2; D unresolved. V gave up 2 bases and J gave up 5 bases, with 6 bases separating them. Germline V gives CDR1 LGHNA, CDR2 YSLEER. CDR3 length equals 12 residues. CDR3 sequence (DNA): TGCGCCAGCAGCCAACGCGAGTATGGCTACACCTTC. Translating gives CASSQREYGYTF.

This clonotype was seen more than once but under ten times. The chain links TRBV12-3 or TRBV12-4 to TRBJ2-7; the match to TRBD2 covers 12 bases. With V trimmed by 3 bases and J by 4 bases, 1 base remained unmatched. This CDR3 has 14 residues. The CDR3 reads CASSFLAGGYEQYF. The CDR3 coding sequence is TGTGCCAGCAGTTTCCTAGCGGGGGGGTACGAGCAGTACTTC.

This clonotype was observed at least ten times. The V and J genes are TRBV2 and TRBJ2-2; D could derive from TRBD1 or TRBD2 (5 bases each). This CDR3 spans 13 amino acids. The germline gives CDR1 SNHLY, CDR2 FYNNEI. The ends were cut back, 5 bases at V and 6 bases at J, with 10 bases in the middle. CDR3 nucleotides: TGTGCCAGCAGTCGGGACGGGGCCGGGGAGCTGTTTTTT. Encoded protein: CASSRDGAGELFF.

The table lists this clonotype with many counts. The chain recombines TRBV4-2 with TRBJ1-2; the match to TRBD1 covers 7 bases. V lost 4 bases to trimming and J lost 2 bases; unmatched junction nucleotides: 7. Germline values: CDR1 LGHNA, CDR2 YNFKEQ. The CDR3 loop spans 15 amino acids. The CDR3, as DNA: TGTGCCAGCAGCCCCCAACGGACAGGAAACTATGGCTACACCTTC. The encoded protein is CASSPQRTGNYGYTF.

This clonotype was seen repeatedly, ten times or more. This chain connects TRBV4-2 to TRBJ2-7; 7 nucleotides match TRBD1. The CDR3 consists of 15 residues. Germline V gives CDR1 LGHNA, CDR2 YNFKEQ. The V segment lost 2 bases and the J segment 0 bases; nucleotides outside the gene matches: 4. The CDR3 sequence is CASSQTGTASYEQYF. Here the CDR3 DNA reads TGTGCCAGCAGCCAAACCGGGACAGCCTCCTACGAGCAGTACTTC.

Ten or more counts support this clonotype. The chain has TRBV27 and TRBJ1-3; D not certain. Germline assignment: CDR1 MNHEY and CDR2 SMNVEV (reference sequence). V gave up 3 bases and J gave up 1 base, with 4 bases separating them. The CDR3 length is 13 residues. The CDR3 sequence is CASSFLSGNTIYF. The CDR3, as DNA: TGTGCCAGCAGTTTCTTGTCTGGAAACACCATATATTTT.

This clonotype was observed at least ten times. The chain carries TRBV4-3 and TRBJ2-7; 7 bases are a match to TRBD2. Germline CDR1 LGHNA, CDR2 YSLEER. The CDR3 is 15 residues long. The ends lost 5 bases at V and 4 bases at J; junction bases unmatched: 11. The CDR3 sequence is CASSWERGIMYEQYF. Here the CDR3 DNA reads TGCGCCAGCAGCTGGGAGCGGGGAATCATGTACGAGCAGTACTTC.

The chain has TRBV3-1 and TRBJ2-1, with D maybe TRBD2 (6 bases). The CDR3 is made up of 13 amino acids. Germline values: CDR1 LGHDT, CDR2 YNNKEL (reference sequence). Deletions cut 3 bases from V and 12 bases from J, with 15 bases between. DNA of the CDR3: TGTGCCAGCAGCCAGACCACTGGACTACCGCAGTTCTTC. This translates into CASSQTTGLPQFF.

This clonotype was observed at least ten times. The V gene is TRBV5-1, the J gene TRBJ2-5; no clear D gene. This CDR3 has 14 amino acids. The V gene's germline CDR1 is SGHRS and CDR2 YFSETQ. The V end lost 0 bases, the J end lost 2 bases, and 8 bases lay between the germline ends. CDR3 region: CASSLEPGQETQYF. As DNA, the CDR3 is TGCGCCAGCAGCTTGGAACCCGGACAAGAGACCCAGTACTTC.

In this sample, this clonotype turned up many times. This chain uses TRBV9 with TRBJ2-1, with TRBD2 identical over 14 bases. Trimming cost V 0 bases and J 9 bases; bases outside gene matches: 2. Germline CDR1 SGDLS, CDR2 YYNGEE. The CDR3 extends over 15 amino acids. The CDR3 protein is CASSVGLAGGLEQFF. CDR3 DNA sequence: TGTGCCAGCAGCGTAGGACTAGCGGGGGGGCTTGAGCAGTTCTTC.

There are many counts of this clonotype. This chain links TRBV7-6 with TRBJ1-3, with 8 bases lining up with TRBD1. The V gene end was trimmed by 4 bases and the J gene end by 5 bases; junction bases not matched to a gene: 4. There are 14 residues in the CDR3. Germline V gene sequence: CDR1 SGHVS, CDR2 FNYEAQ. Here the CDR3 reads CASSSRGLRNTIYF. The CDR3 DNA reads as TGTGCCAGCAGCTCCAGGGGGCTTCGAAACACCATATATTTT.

This clonotype has at least ten counts. The chain employs TRBV7-2 and TRBJ2-7; D is undetermined. CDR1 SGHTA and CDR2 FQGNSA come from the germline V gene. With 2 bases removed from V and 1 base from J, the gap between germline ends came to 6 bases. The CDR3 contains 13 residues. CDR3 in DNA: TGTGCCAGCAGCTTATTTAGGTCCTACGAGCAGTACTTC. Residues: CASSLFRSYEQYF.

This clonotype has only a few counts. V usage is TRBV11-2 and J usage is TRBJ2-2; D unresolved. The V gene's germline CDR1 is SGHAT and CDR2 FQNNGV. The CDR3 spans 16 residues. The V end lost 1 base, the J end lost 1 base, and 10 bases lay between the germline ends. CDR3 sequence: CASSLAGWGNTGELFF. The CDR3, as DNA: TGTGCCAGCAGCTTAGCGGGTTGGGGGAACACCGGGGAGCTGTTTTTT.

This clonotype was observed at least ten times. The chain has TRBV27 and TRBJ2-1, with TRBD2 matching over 7 bases. The trim removed 9 bases at V and 5 bases at J, leaving 7 bases unmatched. The CDR3 totals 13 residues. CDR1 and CDR2 (germline): MNHEY, SMNVEV (reference sequence). CDR3 region: CASSRDYNNEQFF. CDR3 coding DNA: TGTGCCAGTTCCCGGGACTATAACAATGAGCAGTTCTTC.